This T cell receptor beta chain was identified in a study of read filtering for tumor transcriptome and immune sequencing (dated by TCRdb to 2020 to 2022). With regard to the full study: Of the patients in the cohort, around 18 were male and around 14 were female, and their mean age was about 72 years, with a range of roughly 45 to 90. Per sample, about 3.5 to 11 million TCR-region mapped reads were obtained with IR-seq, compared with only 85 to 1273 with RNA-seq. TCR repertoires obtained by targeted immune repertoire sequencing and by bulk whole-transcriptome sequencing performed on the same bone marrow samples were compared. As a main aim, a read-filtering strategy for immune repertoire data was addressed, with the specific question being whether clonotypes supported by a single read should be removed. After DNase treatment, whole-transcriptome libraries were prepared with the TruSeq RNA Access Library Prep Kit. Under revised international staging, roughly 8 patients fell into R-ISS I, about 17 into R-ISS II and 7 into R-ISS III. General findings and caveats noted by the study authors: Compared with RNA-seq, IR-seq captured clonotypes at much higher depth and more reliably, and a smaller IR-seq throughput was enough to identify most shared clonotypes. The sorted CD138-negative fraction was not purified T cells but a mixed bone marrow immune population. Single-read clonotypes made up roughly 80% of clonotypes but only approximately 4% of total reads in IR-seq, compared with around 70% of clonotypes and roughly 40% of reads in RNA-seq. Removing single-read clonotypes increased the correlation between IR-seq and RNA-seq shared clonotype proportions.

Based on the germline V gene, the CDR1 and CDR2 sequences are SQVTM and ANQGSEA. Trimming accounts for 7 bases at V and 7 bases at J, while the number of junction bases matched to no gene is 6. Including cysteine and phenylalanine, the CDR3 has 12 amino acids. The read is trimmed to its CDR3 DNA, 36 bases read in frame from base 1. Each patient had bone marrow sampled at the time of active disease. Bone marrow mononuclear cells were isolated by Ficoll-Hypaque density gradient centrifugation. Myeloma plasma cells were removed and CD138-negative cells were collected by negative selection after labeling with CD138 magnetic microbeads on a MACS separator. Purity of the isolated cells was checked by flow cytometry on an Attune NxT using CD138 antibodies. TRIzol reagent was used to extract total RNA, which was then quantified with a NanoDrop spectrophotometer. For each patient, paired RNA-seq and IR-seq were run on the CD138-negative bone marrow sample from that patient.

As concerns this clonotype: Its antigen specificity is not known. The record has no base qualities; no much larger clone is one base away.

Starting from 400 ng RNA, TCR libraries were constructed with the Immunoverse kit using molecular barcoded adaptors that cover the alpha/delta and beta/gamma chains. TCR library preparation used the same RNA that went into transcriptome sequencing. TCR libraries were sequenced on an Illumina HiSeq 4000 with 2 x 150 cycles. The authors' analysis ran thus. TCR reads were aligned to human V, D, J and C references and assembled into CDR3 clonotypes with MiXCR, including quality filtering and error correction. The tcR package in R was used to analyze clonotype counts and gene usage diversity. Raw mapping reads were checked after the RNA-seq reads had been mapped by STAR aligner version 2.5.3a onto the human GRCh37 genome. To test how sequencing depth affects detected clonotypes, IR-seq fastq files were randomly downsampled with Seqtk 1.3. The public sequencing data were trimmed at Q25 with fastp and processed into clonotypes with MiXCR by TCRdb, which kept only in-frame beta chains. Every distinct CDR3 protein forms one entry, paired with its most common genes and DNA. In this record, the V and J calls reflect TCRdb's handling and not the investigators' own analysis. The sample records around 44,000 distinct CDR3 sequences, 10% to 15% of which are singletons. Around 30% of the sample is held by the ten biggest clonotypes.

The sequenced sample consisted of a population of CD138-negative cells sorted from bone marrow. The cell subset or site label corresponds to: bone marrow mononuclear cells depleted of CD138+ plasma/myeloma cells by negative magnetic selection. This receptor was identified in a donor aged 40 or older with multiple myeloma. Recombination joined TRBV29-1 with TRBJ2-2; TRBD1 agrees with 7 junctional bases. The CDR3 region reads CSAEGAGGELFF. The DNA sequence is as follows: TGCAGCGCCGAGGGGGCCGGCGGGGAGCTGTTTTTT.